This note documents a single TCR beta chain sequence. Its antigen is not identified. This sample stems from a study of T cell responses to AZD1222 COVID-19 vaccine. Study-wide points: A mostly white British donor set with more females was recruited, and clonal diversity was possibly underestimated. Per reports, nearly half of all spike-specific TCRs target regions that are unmutated in variants. Samples come after the peak T cell response, not at day 14. Mapped onto spike, vaccine-associated CD4 TCRs spanned it and were dominant at 160-218 and 743-854.

V lost 2 bases to trimming and J lost 4 bases, with 29 bases between them. CDR3 length: 20 amino acids. The germline CDR1 and CDR2 sequences are MGHRA and YSYEKL. The protocol was immunoSEQ multiplex PCR, while the TCRdb copy is restricted to in-frame clones and leaves out a portion. The sample lists about 160,000 clones; around 90% were seen once. Sequencing was performed on peripheral blood, taken 28 days after the second AZD1222 dose. The rearrangement uses TRBV4-1 and TRBJ1-1; a weak D match, TRBD1 (6 bases). The sequence derives from an adult who received the AZD1222 COVID-19 vaccine. This chain's CDR3 is CASSQQKGIDRTLRSTEAFF. The CDR3 DNA sequence: TGCGCCAGCAGCCAACAGAAGGGGATCGACAGGACCCTGAGGAGCACTGAAGCTTTCTTT.